This T cell receptor beta chain was profiled in a study of technical replicates of blood from a few donors. Trimming shortened V by 7 bases and J by 7 bases, and 14 bases separated the two germline ends. This CDR3 is 13 amino acids long. Germline-derived CDR1 and CDR2 are SGHVS and FQNEAQ. Data came from immunoSEQ multiplex PCR; TCRdb stores just in-frame clones and leaves some out. The data contain 84,000 or so clones, less than 98% of them seen just once; the ten biggest clones take up more than 0.15%. This clonotype was obtained from a human donor in good health. V gene TRBV7-8 combines with J gene TRBJ2-1; tentative D call: TRBD2 (5 bases). The specimen sequenced was T cells isolated from PBMCs. The CDR3 DNA is TGTGCCAGCACCTTCCCGGGGAATAATGAGCAGTTCTTC. Residues: CASTFPGNNEQFF.